This is a list of T cell receptor beta chains from one sample in a study of PD-L1 blockade in urothelial cancer. TCRdb's table, derived via immunoSEQ multiplex PCR, lists solely in-frame clones and lacks some. The profile shows 75,000 to 95,000 clones, approximately 90% of them singletons. This material consisted of PBMCs, taken around atezolizumab (anti-PD-L1) treatment. These receptors were obtained from a woman older than 75 with urothelial cancer. Each CDR3 is given with its conserved first and last residue. For some rows the clone size is stated as once, few or many, or as a class when expanded; others skip it.

v_gene	abundance	j_gene	CDR3aa
TRBV9	NA	TRBJ2-2	CASSVTRSGTGELFF
TRBV19	NA	TRBJ2-1	CASSIGASAEQFF
TRBV28	NA	TRBJ1-2	CASSFEDRALGGYTF
TRBV4-2	NA	TRBJ2-2	CASSQEKTGENTGELFF
TRBV19	NA	TRBJ1-2	CASSKQAYGYTF
TRBV6-4	NA	TRBJ2-7	CASPKGVYEQYF
TRBV5-4	once	TRBJ2-5	CASSLQGGEETQYF
TRBV5-6	NA	TRBJ2-7	CASSSGDYEQYF
TRBV28	few	TRBJ2-7	CATGRRMTGASYEQYF
TRBV30	NA	TRBJ2-1	CAWRSDRGEQFF
TRBV30	NA	TRBJ1-5	CAWSVRTGDSQPQHF
TRBV15	NA	TRBJ2-7	CATSKQGAGSYEQYF
TRBV7-3	NA	TRBJ2-3	CASSPTSGRRQDTQYF
TRBV5-1	NA	TRBJ2-7	CASSLPGTYEQYF
TRBV28	NA	TRBJ1-5	CATAEGGQPQHF
TRBV6-6	NA	TRBJ1-4	CASMGKNNEKLFF
TRBV11-3	NA	TRBJ2-1	CASSPGTSGANEQFF
TRBV9	NA	TRBJ2-3	CASSGRDSADTQYF
TRBV25-1	NA	TRBJ2-3	CASSARETSTDTQYF
TRBV14	NA	TRBJ2-1	CASSQVGGRKNNEQFF
TRBV5-6	NA	TRBJ2-5	CASSFAQKETQYF
TRBV28	NA	TRBJ1-5	CASSSPPPGIKQPQHF
TRBV11-2	NA	TRBJ2-5	CASSPRLVEETQYF
TRBV7-3	NA	TRBJ1-2	CASSLNFGQGYGYTF
TRBV6-1	NA	TRBJ2-3	CASSGGTGGSTDTQYF
TRBV28	NA	TRBJ2-7	CASLGARTYEQYF
TRBV11-2	few	TRBJ2-1	CASSGYRDRARNEQFF
TRBV27	NA	TRBJ2-5	CASSLRAGGPAKETQYF
TRBV9	once	TRBJ1-4	CASSHPGAIEKLFF
TRBV5-1	NA	TRBJ2-1	CASGPGMGQEHNEQFF
TRBV4-1	NA	TRBJ1-5	CASSQESAGRNQPQHF
TRBV30	NA	TRBJ1-3	CAWSSGNTIYF
TRBV6-6	NA	TRBJ1-4	CASSYGGWEKLFF
TRBV5-1	NA	TRBJ2-7	CASSTTGGFYEQYF
TRBV9	NA	TRBJ2-1	CASSVTSGRAGYNEQFF
TRBV5-1	NA	TRBJ2-1	CASSLGQGLDEQFF
TRBV6-4	NA	TRBJ2-1	CASSEGLAGAGYEQFF
TRBV7-3	NA	TRBJ2-2	CASSLLAGGPNTGELFF
TRBV18	NA	TRBJ2-5	CASSPGTSGRAVETQYF
TRBV7-9	NA	TRBJ2-1	CASSSGTGVFSYNEQFF
TRBV19	NA	TRBJ2-7	CASSMLSGVDEQYF
TRBV18	once	TRBJ2-5	CASSPRAGQETQYF
TRBV29-1	NA	TRBJ2-7	CSVGASGSSEQYF
TRBV7-8	once	TRBJ1-1	CASSSVNDREAFF
TRBV23-1	NA	TRBJ1-3	CASSQSRAGKDPGNTIYF
TRBV9	once	TRBJ2-2	CASSVVGGDAGELFF
TRBV7-9	NA	TRBJ2-7	CASSPDGGGEQYF
TRBV10-3	NA	TRBJ2-7	CAIEMDGRGYEQYF
TRBV19	NA	TRBJ1-4	CASNPRGNTNEKLFF
TRBV4-2	NA	TRBJ2-1	CASSQDTTSGSGNEQFF
TRBV6-1	NA	TRBJ2-7	CASSERGAIEQYF
TRBV5-1	NA	TRBJ2-1	CASRSSGRSDNEQFF
TRBV19	NA	TRBJ2-5	CASSIVSAAQTQYF
TRBV19	NA	TRBJ1-1	CASRSRDRGDTEAFF
TRBV29-1	NA	TRBJ2-2	CSVEVGTSGIFGELFF
TRBV6-1	NA	TRBJ2-7	CASSRSQSYEQYF
TRBV4-2	NA	TRBJ2-7	CASSPELARSNEQYF
TRBV5-1	NA	TRBJ1-4	CASTQDRVNEKLFF